These T cell receptor beta chains were read from a single sample in a study of blood T cell repertoires in COVID-19. Here immunoSEQ multiplex PCR was the method, and the copy in TCRdb shows in-frame clones only, minus some. The sample gives some 430,000 clones, around 91% of which show up once; under 0.7% is in the top ten. The sample consisted of PBMCs or T cells enriched from blood (not recorded which). The receptors here all came from a man younger than 35 who had recovered from COVID-19. Both conserved end residues are part of each CDR3. The order of the fields is clone size, D gene, CDR3 length, J gene, V gene, CDR3 DNA, CDR3 protein. D genes are given only for firm matches. Expanded clones get a size class; other rows say once, few or many, or leave the size out.

clone size: .; D gene: .; CDR3 length: 15; J gene: TRBJ1-3; V gene: TRBV9; CDR3 DNA: TGTGCCAGCAGCAGGCGAACAGACTCTGGAAACACCATATATTTT; CDR3 protein: CASSRRTDSGNTIYF
clone size: .; D gene: .; CDR3 length: 16; J gene: TRBJ1-6; V gene: TRBV7-3; CDR3 DNA: TGTGCCAGCAGCTTAAACGCCGCGGGAGGAAGTTCACCCCTCCACTTT; CDR3 protein: CASSLNAAGGSSPLHF
clone size: .; D gene: .; CDR3 length: 14; J gene: TRBJ2-1; V gene: TRBV7-3; CDR3 DNA: TGTGCCAGCAGCCTGGGGGGCTCCTACAATGAGCAGTTCTTC; CDR3 protein: CASSLGGSYNEQFF
clone size: once; D gene: TRBD1; CDR3 length: 15; J gene: TRBJ1-1; V gene: TRBV7-9; CDR3 DNA: TGTGCCAGCAGCTTAGGAGACAGGGAGAGGACTGAAGCTTTCTTT; CDR3 protein: CASSLGDRERTEAFF
clone size: .; D gene: .; CDR3 length: 12; J gene: TRBJ2-5; V gene: TRBV29-1; CDR3 DNA: TGCAGCGTTGCGAAGTCCGCGGAGACCCAGTACTTC; CDR3 protein: CSVAKSAETQYF
clone size: .; D gene: TRBD1; CDR3 length: 14; J gene: TRBJ2-5; V gene: TRBV19; CDR3 DNA: TGTGCCAGTAGTAGGCAGGGGGCTCAAGAGACCCAGTACTTC; CDR3 protein: CASSRQGAQETQYF
clone size: once; D gene: .; CDR3 length: 13; J gene: TRBJ2-7; V gene: TRBV7-2; CDR3 DNA: TGTGCCAGCAGCTTGTCCAGCTCCTACGAGCAGTACTTC; CDR3 protein: CASSLSSSYEQYF
clone size: .; D gene: TRBD1; CDR3 length: 16; J gene: TRBJ2-7; V gene: TRBV28; CDR3 DNA: TGTGCCAGCAGTTATAGCCCGGGACAGGGGGCGGGGGAGCAGTACTTC; CDR3 protein: CASSYSPGQGAGEQYF
clone size: .; D gene: .; CDR3 length: 16; J gene: TRBJ2-5; V gene: TRBV24-1; CDR3 DNA: TGTGCCACCAGTGATTGGGCCAGGGGATCGGCAGAGACCCAGTACTTC; CDR3 protein: CATSDWARGSAETQYF
clone size: .; D gene: .; CDR3 length: 14; J gene: TRBJ2-2; V gene: TRBV6-5; CDR3 DNA: TGTGCCAGCAGTTCGACAGGCGCTATCCGGGAGCTGTTTTTT; CDR3 protein: CASSSTGAIRELFF
clone size: .; D gene: .; CDR3 length: 13; J gene: TRBJ1-6; V gene: TRBV6-1; CDR3 DNA: TGTGCCAGCAGTGAAGGGAGATCTCGACCCCTCCACTTT; CDR3 protein: CASSEGRSRPLHF
clone size: .; D gene: .; CDR3 length: 12; J gene: TRBJ1-1; V gene: TRBV12-5; CDR3 DNA: TGTGCTAGTGGTTTGAACAGTCCTGAAGCTTTCTTT; CDR3 protein: CASGLNSPEAFF
clone size: .; D gene: .; CDR3 length: 13; J gene: TRBJ2-2; V gene: TRBV19; CDR3 DNA: TGTGCCAGCATGGCAGGGGGGACCGGGGAGCTGTTTTTT; CDR3 protein: CASMAGGTGELFF
clone size: .; D gene: .; CDR3 length: 15; J gene: TRBJ1-5; V gene: TRBV7-9; CDR3 DNA: TGTGCCAGCAGCTTAGGGTGGGAGAGCAATCAGCCCCAGCATTTT; CDR3 protein: CASSLGWESNQPQHF
clone size: few; D gene: TRBD1; CDR3 length: 17; J gene: TRBJ2-5; V gene: TRBV5-4; CDR3 DNA: TGTGCCAGCAGCTTAAAATTAATGGACAGGGGAAGTGGGACCCAGTACTTC; CDR3 protein: CASSLKLMDRGSGTQYF
clone size: .; D gene: TRBD1; CDR3 length: 15; J gene: TRBJ1-4; V gene: TRBV19; CDR3 DNA: TGTGCCAGTAGTATTGGTCAGGGGGCGGGTGAAAAACTGTTTTTT; CDR3 protein: CASSIGQGAGEKLFF
clone size: .; D gene: TRBD1; CDR3 length: 13; J gene: TRBJ1-2; V gene: TRBV27; CDR3 DNA: TGTGCCAGCAGAAGACAGACAGGGGACGGCTACACCTTC; CDR3 protein: CASRRQTGDGYTF
clone size: .; D gene: .; CDR3 length: 15; J gene: TRBJ1-6; V gene: TRBV27; CDR3 DNA: TGTGCCAGCAGTTTATCACAGGGCGTCAATTCACCCCTCCACTTT; CDR3 protein: CASSLSQGVNSPLHF
clone size: .; D gene: TRBD1; CDR3 length: 13; J gene: TRBJ2-7; V gene: TRBV18; CDR3 DNA: TGTGCCAGCTCAACGACAGGGCCCTACGAGCAGTACTTC; CDR3 protein: CASSTTGPYEQYF
clone size: .; D gene: .; CDR3 length: 13; J gene: TRBJ1-1; V gene: TRBV7-9; CDR3 DNA: TGTGCCAGCAGCTTACAGGGCGGCACTGAAGCTTTCTTT; CDR3 protein: CASSLQGGTEAFF
clone size: .; D gene: TRBD1; CDR3 length: 13; J gene: TRBJ1-6; V gene: TRBV30; CDR3 DNA: TGTGCCTGGCGGACAGGGGGCAATTCACCCCTCCACTTT; CDR3 protein: CAWRTGGNSPLHF
clone size: .; D gene: TRBD1; CDR3 length: 11; J gene: TRBJ1-4; V gene: TRBV20-1; CDR3 DNA: TGCAGTGCCGACACAGGGGGAAAACTGTTTTTT; CDR3 protein: CSADTGGKLFF
clone size: once; D gene: TRBD1; CDR3 length: 13; J gene: TRBJ1-5; V gene: TRBV27; CDR3 DNA: TGTGCCAGCCAGGGACAGGGCAATCAGCCCCAGCATTTT; CDR3 protein: CASQGQGNQPQHF
clone size: .; D gene: .; CDR3 length: 15; J gene: TRBJ1-1; V gene: TRBV5-1; CDR3 DNA: TGCGCCAGCAGCTTGGCCCCGGACAGCTCCACTGAAGCTTTCTTT; CDR3 protein: CASSLAPDSSTEAFF
clone size: .; D gene: TRBD2; CDR3 length: 15; J gene: TRBJ2-5; V gene: TRBV9; CDR3 DNA: TGTGCCAGCAGCGTAGCGGGAGGTTTACAAGAGACCCAGTACTTC; CDR3 protein: CASSVAGGLQETQYF
clone size: .; D gene: .; CDR3 length: 15; J gene: TRBJ1-5; V gene: TRBV7-2; CDR3 DNA: TGTGCCAGCAGCTTAGTTAGCGGGGCTCGGGATGCCCAGCATTTT; CDR3 protein: CASSLVSGARDAQHF
clone size: .; D gene: TRBD2; CDR3 length: 16; J gene: TRBJ2-2; V gene: TRBV15; CDR3 DNA: TGTGCCACCAGCAGAGATCTTAGCGGGGGCACCGGGGAGCTGTTTTTT; CDR3 protein: CATSRDLSGGTGELFF
clone size: .; D gene: .; CDR3 length: 15; J gene: TRBJ1-2; V gene: TRBV9; CDR3 DNA: TGTGCCAGCAGCGCGAGAGAGGGTTTGGGGGGTGGCTACACCTTC; CDR3 protein: CASSAREGLGGGYTF
clone size: .; D gene: .; CDR3 length: 16; J gene: TRBJ2-1; V gene: TRBV7-2; CDR3 DNA: TGTGCCAGCAGCCCCGATCTAGAGGGCCCCTACAATGAGCAGTTCTTC; CDR3 protein: CASSPDLEGPYNEQFF
clone size: few; D gene: TRBD1; CDR3 length: 15; J gene: TRBJ2-5; V gene: TRBV11-1; CDR3 DNA: TGTGCCAGCAGCTTACTGACGGGACAGCAAGAGACCCAGTACTTC; CDR3 protein: CASSLLTGQQETQYF
clone size: few; D gene: TRBD1; CDR3 length: 16; J gene: TRBJ1-3; V gene: TRBV2; CDR3 DNA: TGTGCCAGCAGTGTTACTTTCGGGCAGGGGGGCCACACCATATATTTT; CDR3 protein: CASSVTFGQGGHTIYF
clone size: .; D gene: TRBD1; CDR3 length: 14; J gene: TRBJ1-1; V gene: TRBV19; CDR3 DNA: TGTGCCAGTAGTATCAGAACAGGGGGGACTGAAGCTTTCTTT; CDR3 protein: CASSIRTGGTEAFF
clone size: .; D gene: .; CDR3 length: 15; J gene: TRBJ1-2; V gene: TRBV4-1; CDR3 DNA: TGCGCCAGCAGCCAAGACGCAGTTAATAACTATGGCTACACCTTC; CDR3 protein: CASSQDAVNNYGYTF
clone size: .; D gene: .; CDR3 length: 11; J gene: TRBJ1-1; V gene: TRBV11-2; CDR3 DNA: TGTGCCAGCAGCCCATATACAGAAGCTTTCTTT; CDR3 protein: CASSPYTEAFF
clone size: many; D gene: TRBD1; CDR3 length: 16; J gene: TRBJ1-5; V gene: TRBV19; CDR3 DNA: TGTGCCAGTAGTATGCAGAGGGGGCGGGGAAGGGAGCCCCAGCATTTT; CDR3 protein: CASSMQRGRGREPQHF
clone size: once; D gene: .; CDR3 length: 15; J gene: TRBJ2-1; V gene: TRBV6-5; CDR3 DNA: TGTGCCAGCAGTTACTCTGGCGAGAGGAACAATGAGCAGTTCTTC; CDR3 protein: CASSYSGERNNEQFF
clone size: .; D gene: TRBD2; CDR3 length: 17; J gene: TRBJ2-1; V gene: TRBV30; CDR3 DNA: TGTGCCTGGAGTCACGGGCTGACTAGCGGGTGGGGGAATGAGCAGTTCTTC; CDR3 protein: CAWSHGLTSGWGNEQFF
clone size: .; D gene: .; CDR3 length: 12; J gene: TRBJ2-7; V gene: TRBV10-2; CDR3 DNA: TGCGCCAGCAGTAATGACAACTACGAGCAGTACTTC; CDR3 protein: CASSNDNYEQYF
clone size: .; D gene: .; CDR3 length: 15; J gene: TRBJ1-4; V gene: TRBV19; CDR3 DNA: TGTGCCAGTAGTAGGCCCACAGGGATTGGAGAAAAACTGTTTTTT; CDR3 protein: CASSRPTGIGEKLFF
clone size: once; D gene: .; CDR3 length: 15; J gene: TRBJ2-5; V gene: TRBV7-9; CDR3 DNA: TGTGCCAGCAGCTTTTTCAGGGGCGGCGGTGAGACCCAGTACTTC; CDR3 protein: CASSFFRGGGETQYF
clone size: .; D gene: .; CDR3 length: 17; J gene: TRBJ1-5; V gene: TRBV19; CDR3 DNA: TGTGCCAGTAGTATAGGGGCCCAGGGCTTTAGCAATCAGCCCCAGCATTTT; CDR3 protein: CASSIGAQGFSNQPQHF
clone size: .; D gene: TRBD2; CDR3 length: 13; J gene: TRBJ2-1; V gene: TRBV29-1; CDR3 DNA: TGCAGCGTTAGGACTAGCGTCTACAATGAGCAGTTCTTC; CDR3 protein: CSVRTSVYNEQFF
clone size: .; D gene: .; CDR3 length: 12; J gene: TRBJ1-6; V gene: TRBV18; CDR3 DNA: TGTGCCAGCTCACCCAGGAATTCACCCCTCCACTTT; CDR3 protein: CASSPRNSPLHF
clone size: .; D gene: TRBD1; CDR3 length: 16; J gene: TRBJ2-1; V gene: TRBV7-6; CDR3 DNA: TGTGCCAGCAGCTTATTCGCAGGGGGAGTCTACAATGAGCAGTTCTTC; CDR3 protein: CASSLFAGGVYNEQFF
clone size: once; D gene: TRBD1; CDR3 length: 15; J gene: TRBJ1-5; V gene: TRBV19; CDR3 DNA: TGTGCCAGTAGTAGGGCCTCAGGGGGAGATCAGCCCCAGCATTTT; CDR3 protein: CASSRASGGDQPQHF
clone size: .; D gene: .; CDR3 length: 13; J gene: TRBJ1-5; V gene: TRBV9; CDR3 DNA: TGTGCCAGCAGCTCGCAGGGTAATCAGCCCCAGCATTTT; CDR3 protein: CASSSQGNQPQHF
clone size: .; D gene: .; CDR3 length: 14; J gene: TRBJ1-1; V gene: TRBV28; CDR3 DNA: TGTGCCAGCAGTCTAGAAGGAAGGAACACTGAAGCTTTCTTT; CDR3 protein: CASSLEGRNTEAFF
clone size: .; D gene: .; CDR3 length: 10; J gene: TRBJ2-5; V gene: TRBV29-1; CDR3 DNA: TGCAGCGTTGGGGCGGAGACCCAGTACTTC; CDR3 protein: CSVGAETQYF
clone size: .; D gene: TRBD1; CDR3 length: 15; J gene: TRBJ2-7; V gene: TRBV19; CDR3 DNA: TGTGCCAGTAGTATCGGGACAGGGGCGCCCTACGAGCAGTACTTC; CDR3 protein: CASSIGTGAPYEQYF
clone size: once; D gene: .; CDR3 length: 16; J gene: TRBJ1-2; V gene: TRBV5-4; CDR3 DNA: TGTGCCAGCAGCTTCGTACGGGCAGGACTTAACTATGGCTACACCTTC; CDR3 protein: CASSFVRAGLNYGYTF
clone size: .; D gene: .; CDR3 length: 16; J gene: TRBJ2-7; V gene: TRBV2; CDR3 DNA: TGTGCCAGCAGATTACTGGACAGAATACTTATTTACGAGCAGTACTTC; CDR3 protein: CASRLLDRILIYEQYF
clone size: .; D gene: .; CDR3 length: 11; J gene: TRBJ2-2; V gene: TRBV12-3/TRBV12-4; CDR3 DNA: TGTGCCAGCAGTTTCCTCGGGGAGCTGTTTTTT; CDR3 protein: CASSFLGELFF
clone size: once; D gene: .; CDR3 length: 17; J gene: TRBJ1-1; V gene: TRBV27; CDR3 DNA: TGTGCCAGCCACACGGGCCACACAGGGCTTAGGAACACTGAAGCTTTCTTT; CDR3 protein: CASHTGHTGLRNTEAFF
clone size: .; D gene: .; CDR3 length: 12; J gene: TRBJ2-1; V gene: TRBV11-2; CDR3 DNA: TGTGCCAGCAGCTTAGTCCAGATCGAGCAGTTCTTC; CDR3 protein: CASSLVQIEQFF
clone size: .; D gene: TRBD2; CDR3 length: 14; J gene: TRBJ2-1; V gene: TRBV7-7; CDR3 DNA: TGTGCCAGCAGCGCCGGGACTAGCGGGCGGGAGCAGTTCTTC; CDR3 protein: CASSAGTSGREQFF
clone size: .; D gene: TRBD1; CDR3 length: 14; J gene: TRBJ2-3; V gene: TRBV7-2; CDR3 DNA: TGTGCCAGCAGCGCCCGGACAGGTTTAGATACGCAGTATTTT; CDR3 protein: CASSARTGLDTQYF
clone size: .; D gene: TRBD1; CDR3 length: 14; J gene: TRBJ1-1; V gene: TRBV7-8; CDR3 DNA: TGTGCCAGCAGCCAATTACAGGGGAGCACTGAAGCTTTCTTT; CDR3 protein: CASSQLQGSTEAFF
clone size: .; D gene: TRBD2; CDR3 length: 15; J gene: TRBJ2-1; V gene: TRBV27; CDR3 DNA: TGTGCCAGCGCCATACTAGCGGGGCTTAACAATGAGCAGTTCTTC; CDR3 protein: CASAILAGLNNEQFF
clone size: .; D gene: TRBD1; CDR3 length: 16; J gene: TRBJ1-1; V gene: TRBV7-9; CDR3 DNA: TGTGCCAGCAGCGCAGCAGGGACAGGGTGGGACACTGAAGCTTTCTTT; CDR3 protein: CASSAAGTGWDTEAFF
clone size: .; D gene: TRBD2; CDR3 length: 16; J gene: TRBJ2-7; V gene: TRBV5-1; CDR3 DNA: TGCGCCAGCAGCTTGGGCGGACTAGCGGGAGGGTTGGAGCAGTACTTC; CDR3 protein: CASSLGGLAGGLEQYF